A single T cell receptor (beta chain) is shown here with its context. This specimen comes from a study of blood T cell repertoires in COVID-19. Germline CDR1 reads MNHNS; CDR2 reads SASEGT. The CDR3 runs to 16 residues. The V end lost 3 bases, the J end lost 2 bases, and 13 bases lay between the germline ends. Profiled with immunoSEQ multiplex PCR; TCRdb holds only in-frame clones, not every one. Of 110,000 to 150,000 clones detected, about 87% appear once; the ten largest clones hold about 11%. Material: PBMCs or T cells enriched from blood (not recorded which). This rearrangement joins TRBV6-1 to TRBJ1-4; D ambiguous. This TCR was sampled from a man in his 60s who had recovered from COVID-19. DNA of the CDR3: TGTGCCAGCAGTGAGGGCTCCGGAGGGACTAATGAAAAACTGTTTTTT. Its translation: CASSEGSGGTNEKLFF.